Reported below is one T cell receptor (beta chain). These data are taken from a study of control samples from healthy donors and cancer patients. Germline-derived CDR1 and CDR2 are SNHLY and FYNNEI. The CDR3 totals 11 residues. The V gene lost 8 bases and the J gene lost 6 bases, with 8 bases spanning the gap. Some clones are missing from TCRdb's copy, which holds only in-frame ones; the method was immunoSEQ multiplex PCR. This table has about 75,000 clones, about 95% appearing once. This sequence joins TRBV2 and TRBJ1-5; D unresolved. The clonotype originates from a woman aged 40 to 55 in good health. Sample: blood. The CDR3 nucleotides read TGTGCCAGCCGAGTCAGTCAGCCCCAGCATTTT. This sequence encodes CASRVSQPQHF.